Below, one TCR beta chain is given with its context. Its specificity is unknown. The data were obtained in a study of long-term antiretroviral therapy in people with HIV. The study's findings and limits: Across all time points, the repertoire was dominated by clones that expanded before ART.

The libraries were made with immunoSEQ v3.0 at survey level. Data came from immunoSEQ multiplex PCR; TCRdb stores just in-frame clones and leaves some out. The table lists 17,000 or so clones, 75% to 90% of them singletons. This sequence originates from a man aged 45-65 years with HIV. The source material was unsorted PBMCs, sampled 4.2 years after starting antiretroviral therapy.

The CDR3 nucleotides read TGTGCCAGTAGTTTGGGACAGGGAAATGGCTACACCTTC. Translating it yields CASSLGQGNGYTF. This rearrangement joins TRBV19 to TRBJ1-2, with 9 bases matching TRBD1. V lost 5 bases to trimming and J lost 6 bases; unmatched junction nucleotides: 4. The V gene's germline CDR1 is LNHDA and CDR2 SQIVND (reference sequence). The CDR3 consists of 13 residues.